The entry that follows covers one TCR beta chain sequence. Its antigen is not known. These data come from a study of T cells in Graves' hyperthyroidism and ophthalmopathy. Background on the study: Any treatment followed the collection of peripheral blood at initial diagnosis.

Notes on the study in general: Ophthalmopathy got predicted by the model a median approximately 6.3 months before its onset. Most clonotypes expanded in thyroid above 0.001 were likewise present in blood.

Amplification of TCR beta CDR3 regions used RNA as the template. Primed by the HTBI set, a first-round RT-PCR was run on the TCR CDR3. TCRdb recomputed calls from the multiplex PCR reads with MiXCR, one row per CDR3 protein. The table lists about 640,000 distinct CDR3 sequences, roughly 15% of them singletons. The CDR3 loop spans 15 amino acids. With V trimmed by 6 bases and J by 0 bases, 5 bases remained unmatched. Germline assignment: CDR1 MNHNS and CDR2 SASEGT. The authors obtained PBMCs from 10 ml of fresh peripheral blood. The sequenced material came from blood. The chain couples TRBV6-1 to TRBJ1-3; the match to TRBD1 covers 7 bases. The origin of this receptor is a woman aged 50 to 60 with Graves' ophthalmopathy. The CDR3 sequence: CASRLQGGSGNTIYF. CDR3 coding DNA: TGTGCCAGCAGGCTCCAGGGGGGCTCTGGAAACACCATATATTTT.